What follows are 9 T cell receptor beta chains derived from one specimen sequenced in a study of chemoradiotherapy in HPV16-positive cancers. Only in-frame clones appear in the TCRdb table, and some are missing; sequencing was by immunoSEQ multiplex PCR. The sample lists under 40,000 clones, 80% to 90% occurring once. The input for sequencing was blood, taken from a patient who underwent chemoradiotherapy. All receptors derive from a human donor with HPV-associated anogenital cancer.

This clone was detected only once. The rearrangement joins TRBV11-3 to TRBJ1-5, with D possibly matching TRBD1 (6 bases). Germline-derived CDR1 and CDR2 are SGHNT and YENEEA. The CDR3 consists of 15 residues. Trimming stripped 3 bases from V and 7 bases from J, with 16 bases between. CDR3 bases: TGTGCCAGCAGCTTCATCCGGGGGGCTCAACAGCCCCAGCATTTT. The encoded protein is CASSFIRGAQQPQHF.

This chain joins TRBV4-2 and TRBJ2-2; 7 bases match TRBD1. The germline gives CDR1 LGHNA, CDR2 YNFKEQ. The CDR3 totals 16 residues. V was pared by 0 bases and J by 5 bases, with 6 bases of the junction left unmatched. The CDR3 loop is CASSQDLGGRTGELFF. CDR3 bases: TGTGCCAGCAGCCAAGATTTAGGGGGCCGGACCGGGGAGCTGTTTTTT.

The J gene is TRBJ2-1, the V gene TRBV7-9, with D possibly being TRBD1 (6 bases). CDR1 and CDR2 (germline): SEHNR, FQNEAQ (reference sequence). Deletions cut 5 bases from V and 7 bases from J, with 18 bases between. This CDR3 is 15 amino acids long. The chain's CDR3 is CASSHDRGFFNEQFF. Here the CDR3 DNA reads TGTGCCAGCAGCCATGATAGGGGGTTCTTTAATGAGCAGTTCTTC. The full variable domain, with the rest looked up from reference TRBV7-9 and TRBJ2-1, is DTGVSQNPRHKITKRGQNVTFRCDPISEHNRLYWYRQTLGQGPEFLTYFQNEAQLEKSRLLSDRFSAERPKGSFSTLEIQRTEQGDSAMYLCASSHDRGFFNEQFFGPGTRLTVL.

The J gene is TRBJ2-5, the V gene TRBV5-4; 8 bases agree with TRBD2. The CDR3 runs 17 residues. V trimming: 0 bases; J trimming: 3 bases; junction bases outside the gene matches: 10. Germline V gives CDR1 SGHNT, CDR2 YYREEE (reference sequence). CDR3 loop: CASSLDPVAGRKETQYF. The CDR3 region has the DNA TGTGCCAGCAGCTTGGACCCAGTAGCGGGACGGAAAGAGACCCAGTACTTC.

The rearrangement links TRBV30 to TRBJ1-5; D may be TRBD1 (6 bases). CDR1 and CDR2 from the germline V gene are GTSNPN and SVGIG (reference sequence). This CDR3 contains 16 residues. V shed 2 bases and J shed 4 bases, with 18 bases lying between them. This CDR3 is CAWSIHPTGVNQPQHF. CDR3 DNA: TGTGCCTGGAGTATCCATCCGACAGGAGTAAATCAGCCCCAGCATTTT.

The chain links TRBV6-1 to TRBJ2-3; possibly TRBD1 for D (5 bases). The CDR3 contains 15 residues. V lost 6 bases to trimming and J lost 4 bases, with 17 bases between them. Germline V gives CDR1 MNHNS, CDR2 SASEGT. The CDR3 sequence is CASRGTGDLPDTQYF. The CDR3, as DNA: TGTGCCAGCAGGGGTACAGGAGACCTTCCAGATACGCAGTATTTT.

The chain combines TRBV7-2 with TRBJ2-4; D is tentatively TRBD1 or TRBD2 (5 bases each). V was pared by 5 bases and J by 9 bases, with 11 bases between. CDR1 is SGHTA and CDR2 is FQGNSA in the germline V gene. The CDR3 is 12 amino acids. CDR3 region: CASSPERGIQYF. The CDR3, as DNA: TGTGCCAGCAGCCCGGAGAGGGGCATTCAGTACTTC.

V gene TRBV5-1 combines with J gene TRBJ2-1, with 9 bases aligning to TRBD2. Germline CDR1 reads SGHRS; CDR2 reads YFSETQ. The CDR3 consists of 15 residues. Trimming at V came to 3 bases and at J to 7 bases, leaving 8 bases not matched to a gene. The DNA for the CDR3 is TGCGCCAGCAGCTCTGGACTAGCGAGAGGGAATGAGCAGTTCTTC. Its protein is CASSSGLARGNEQFF.

This sequence joins TRBV5-1 and TRBJ2-1; 7 nucleotides line up with TRBD1. This CDR3 region has 16 residues. Germline V gene sequence: CDR1 SGHRS, CDR2 YFSETQ. The V gene end was trimmed by 5 bases and the J gene end by 2 bases; junction bases not matched to a gene: 10. The CDR3 loop reads CASRDRTGPTYNEQFF. The CDR3, as DNA: TGCGCCAGCAGGGATCGGACAGGTCCTACCTACAATGAGCAGTTCTTC.